The 10 T cell receptor beta chains given below trace back to one sample, sequenced in a study of tumor-infiltrating lymphocytes in primary liver carcinoma. Taking about 18-32 mg of unsorted bulk tissue, the authors co-extracted RNA and DNA. Researchers generated TCR beta cDNA from 500 ng of total RNA, relying on a constant-region primer. Slightly modified ARM-PCR with three nested multiplex PCR rounds yielded TCR beta libraries. With TRBV1-TRBV30 forward primers and a C-beta reverse primer, the first two PCR rounds were run for 9 to 10 cycles each. TCRdb recomputed calls from the multiplex PCR reads with MiXCR, one row per CDR3 protein. The sample has tens of thousands of distinct CDR3 sequences; around 64% are singletons. The source material was liver tumor tissue from sampling region 2. Subset specified: tumor region T2, inferior pole. These receptors all come from a man aged 35-49 years with primary liver carcinoma and hepatitis B virus infection.

As concerns this clonotype: At one end, the junction sequence differs from germline, possibly due to a read error. V and J are TRBV4-2 and TRBJ2-7; TRBD2 matches 10 bases. The germline gives CDR1 LGHNA, CDR2 YNFKEQ. The CDR3 runs 18 residues. The CDR3: CAISQNSPSSGRKYEQYF. Written as DNA, the CDR3 is TGTGCCATCAGCCAAAACTCCCCGAGTAGCGGGAGGAAATACGAGCAGTACTTC.

The rearrangement uses TRBV10-3 and TRBJ2-7, with 8 bases identical to TRBD2. After removal of 4 bases from V and 4 bases from J, the junction contained 12 bases not matched to a gene. The germline CDR1 and CDR2 sequences are ENHRY and SYGVKD. The CDR3 runs 16 residues. DNA of the CDR3: TGTGCCATCAGTGGGACTAACGGGAGGGGACCTTACGAGCAGTACTTC. This sequence encodes CAISGTNGRGPYEQYF.

This CDR3 reads CALKCYNEQFF. The CDR3 DNA reads as TGTGCCTTAAAGTGTTATAATGAGCAGTTCTTC. This chain uses TRBV30 with TRBJ2-1; no definite D call. V gave up 7 bases and J gave up 7 bases, with 11 bases separating them. Germline assignment: CDR1 GTSNPN and CDR2 SVGIG (reference sequence). The CDR3 loop spans 11 amino acids.

Worth noting for this clonotype: At one boundary the junction diverges from the germline segment, which might be a read error. The rearrangement uses TRBV11-2 and TRBJ2-1, with 9 bases matching TRBD2. Germline CDR1 and CDR2: SGHAT and FQNNGV. There are 16 residues in the CDR3. The CDR3, as DNA: TGTGCCATCAACTTAGAGCTCCTAGCGGGAATGAATGAGCAGTTCTTT. Translating it yields CAINLELLAGMNEQFF.

This clonotype was detected once. The junction departs from the called germline gene at one end, perhaps through a read error. The chain has TRBV4-2 and TRBJ2-3; 8 bases are a match to TRBD2. The V gene's germline CDR1 is LGHNA and CDR2 YNFKEQ. CDR3 length: 18 residues. Here the CDR3 reads CASSQLALQAGATDMQYF. The CDR3 DNA is TGTGCCAGCAGCCAATTGGCGCTTCAAGCGGGAGCGACAGATATGCAGTATTTT.

The chain links TRBV28 to TRBJ2-7; 15 nucleotides agree with TRBD2. Trimming removed 7 bases from V and 0 bases from J; junction bases left unmatched: 13. Germline CDR1 is MDHEN and CDR2 is SYDVKM. The length of the CDR3 is 19 residues. The CDR3 spells CASNFFGLAGGRISYEQYF. DNA for the CDR3: TGTGCCAGCAATTTCTTCGGACTAGCGGGAGGGCGAATCTCCTACGAGCAGTACTTC. Full variable domain (rest looked up from reference TRBV28 and TRBJ2-7): DVKVTQSSRYLVKRTGEKVFLECVQDMDHENMFWYRQDPGLGLRLIYFSYDVKMKEKGDIPEGYSVSREKKERFSLILESASTNQTSMYLCASNFFGLAGGRISYEQYFGPGTRLTVT.

The chain carries TRBV12-3 or TRBV12-4 and TRBJ2-4, with D perhaps given as TRBD1 or TRBD2 (5 bases each). Deletions cut 2 bases from V and 9 bases from J, with 26 bases between. This CDR3 contains 18 residues. For the CDR3, the DNA is TGTGCCAGCAGTTTATGGGGTGGGGCGGACTTAGCCGAAAGCATTCAGTACTTC. Residues: CASSLWGGADLAESIQYF.

The chain carries TRBV6-6 and TRBJ2-2; D may be TRBD2 (6 bases). V was trimmed by 5 bases and J by 0 bases, leaving 25 bases between them. The CDR3 is 20 residues long. CDR1 and CDR2 from the germline V gene are MNHNY and SVGAGI (reference sequence). The CDR3 is CASSPLVELAGSTNTGELFF. In DNA, the CDR3 is TGTGCCAGCAGTCCGCTCGTGGAACTAGCTGGCTCAACGAACACCGGGGAGCTGTTTTTT.

A note on this clonotype: Given a much more abundant clone one base away, this may be a read error. The chain joins TRBV6-4 to TRBJ2-1; D uncertain. The CDR3 is 12 residues long. Germline V gives CDR1 MRHNA, CDR2 SNTAGT. The CDR3 here is CASKGPNNKQFF. CDR3 DNA: TGTGCCAGCAAAGGTCCGAACAATAAGCAGTTCTTC.

A word on this clonotype: An end of the junction does not agree with germline; a read error may underlie this. The V gene is TRBV29-1, the J gene TRBJ2-3; no clear D gene. This CDR3 comprises 13 residues. Germline assignment: CDR1 SQVTM and CDR2 ANQGSEA. In DNA form, the CDR3 reads TGCAACGTTGGCCAGATTCGGGCAGATACGCAGTATTTT. Protein product: CNVGQIRADTQYF.